This T cell receptor (beta chain) was recorded in a study of T cells expressing NK-cell markers. On the study more broadly: In sorted CD3+CD56+NKG2C+, CD3+CD56+NKG2C- and CD3+CD56-NKG2C+ T cells, TCR beta repertoires were obtained. One of the eight sequenced donors was seronegative, whereas the other seven were HCMV-seropositive. Study results and caveats: The CD3+CD56-NKG2C+ fraction of a handful of donors was also led by these clonotypes.

TCRdb reprocessed the 5' RACE reads, keeping one entry per CDR3 protein, no DNA. This repertoire includes roughly 420,000 distinct CDR3 sequences. Notes on this clonotype: Its matching antigen is unknown.

CDR3 length equals 14 residues. Germline-derived CDR1 and CDR2 are LGHDT and YNNKEL (reference sequence). The chain carries TRBV3-1 and TRBJ2-1; TCRdb proposes TRBD2, but this gene call is untestable without DNA. This clonotype was sampled from a woman between 18 and 70 years old in good health. Sequenced sample: blood T cells: a sorted CD56 or NKG2C T cell subset, CD4+ or CD8+ T cells, or bulk PBMC T cells (not recorded which). CDR3 sequence reads: CASSLTSGGYEQFF.